These T cell receptor beta chains were read from a single sample in a study of T cells in Graves' hyperthyroidism and ophthalmopathy. MiXCR, applied by TCRdb to the multiplex PCR reads, yields one record per CDR3 protein. Of a few hundred thousand distinct CDR3 sequences in the sample, 22% were seen once. The sample was blood. These receptors all stem from a woman in her sixties or seventies with Graves' ophthalmopathy. The CDR3 runs from the conserved cysteine through the conserved F or W. D genes are given only for firm matches. For some rows the clone size is stated as once, few or many, or as a class when expanded; others skip it.

len	v_gene	abundance	j_gene	d_gene	CDR3nt	CDR3aa
16	TRBV29-1	.	TRBJ2-1	.	TGCAGCGTTGACGGAATTAGGACTGGCTCCTACAATGAGCAGTTCTTC	CSVDGIRTGSYNEQFF
13	TRBV2	few	TRBJ2-7	.	TGTGCCACGCTGGGGGGGCCCTCCTACGAGCAGTACTTC	CATLGGPSYEQYF
14	TRBV11-1	few	TRBJ2-2	.	TGTGCCAGCAGCTTAGCGGGAGCCCGCGGGGAGCTGTTTTTT	CASSLAGARGELFF
13	TRBV10-1	few	TRBJ2-1	.	TGCGCCAGCAGTGAGTCGGGCATAAATGAGCAGTTCTTC	CASSESGINEQFF
15	TRBV11-2	.	TRBJ2-5	TRBD1	TGTGCCAGCAGCCCCCGCCAGGGGGCGCGGGAGACCCAGTACTTC	CASSPRQGARETQYF
15	TRBV6-2/TRBV6-3	few	TRBJ2-7	TRBD1	TGTGCCAGCAGTTCTGTCACAGGGGCATCCTACGAGCAGTACTTC	CASSSVTGASYEQYF
15	TRBV6-1	few	TRBJ2-7	TRBD2	TGTGCCAGCAGTGAAGAGGGTAGCGGGAGCTACGAGCAGTACTTC	CASSEEGSGSYEQYF
13	TRBV28	.	TRBJ1-2	.	TGTGCCAGCAGTTTATCCACAGCTAATGGCTACACCTTC	CASSLSTANGYTF
14	TRBV11-3	few	TRBJ2-2	.	TGTGCCAGCAGCGAGGGACCAAACACCGGGGAGCTGTTTTTT	CASSEGPNTGELFF
13	TRBV6-1	many	TRBJ2-1	TRBD1	TGTGCCAGCATGGCACAGGGGGCATATGAGCAGTTCTTC	CASMAQGAYEQFF
13	TRBV20-1	.	TRBJ1-2	.	TGCAGTCCTTCGACAGGCACGACGTATGGCTACACCTTC	CSPSTGTTYGYTF
15	TRBV28	few	TRBJ1-5	.	TGTGCCAGCAGGCCTAGCCAGGGTTTGCATCAGCCCCAGCATTTT	CASRPSQGLHQPQHF
16	TRBV6-1	.	TRBJ1-2	.	TGTGCCAGCAGTTTGTTGCCCCGGGACACAGTTTATGGCTACACCTTC	CASSLLPRDTVYGYTF
16	TRBV5-1	.	TRBJ1-2	TRBD1	TGCGCCAGCAGCTTGGACCCGGGACAGGGGACACGGGGCTACACCTTC	CASSLDPGQGTRGYTF
15	TRBV27	.	TRBJ1-2	TRBD1	TGTGCCAGCAGTCCCGGACAGGGTAATAACTATGGCTACACCTTC	CASSPGQGNNYGYTF
14	TRBV30	many	TRBJ2-5	.	TGTGCCTGGAGTGTAGGGGGAAGCCAAGAGACCCAGTACTTC	CAWSVGGSQETQYF
14	TRBV27	.	TRBJ1-2	.	TGTGCCAGCAGTTTAATGTCGGGGGCGGATGGCTACACCTTC	CASSLMSGADGYTF
13	TRBV14	.	TRBJ1-1	.	TGTGCCAGCAGTTGGCTTATGAACACTGAAGCTTTCTTT	CASSWLMNTEAFF
14	TRBV13	.	TRBJ2-7	.	TGTGCCAGCAGCTTTGGGAAGAGCTCCTACGAGCAGTACTTC	CASSFGKSSYEQYF
11	TRBV20-1	.	TRBJ2-7	.	TGCAGTGCTACCTTATACGCCGAGCAGTACTTC	CSATLYAEQYF
15	TRBV28	many	TRBJ2-7	TRBD2	TGTGCCAGCAGTTTATTGTCGGGGGGGCGGTACGAGCAGTACTTC	CASSLLSGGRYEQYF
14	TRBV6-1	few	TRBJ1-4	TRBD1	TGTGCCAGCAGTTCCAGGGGGTATAATGAAAAACTGTTTTTT	CASSSRGYNEKLFF
14	TRBV29-1	many	TRBJ1-1	.	TGCAGCGTTGTGGGTTCGGGGCAAACGCACAGAGCTTTCTTT	CSVVGSGQTHRAFF
14	TRBV19	few	TRBJ1-2	.	TGTGCCAGTAGACACAGGGCAAGTAACTATGGCTACACCTTC	CASRHRASNYGYTF
13	TRBV25-1	.	TRBJ2-7	.	TGTGCCAGCAGTCCTCGTGGAGGGGGCGAGCAGTACTTC	CASSPRGGGEQYF